The 7 T cell receptor beta chains listed next were all sequenced from one sample in a study of cytomegalovirus exposure and HLA in healthy donors. The PCR employed 60 Vbeta primers together with 13 Jbeta primers. Assay used: immunoSEQ multiplex PCR; TCRdb lists only in-frame clones, some missing. The data hold fewer than 200,000 clones, with more than 80% observed a single time. Specimen: PBMCs. The receptors shown here come from a woman aged 18-29 years in good health and CMV-seronegative.

This rearrangement joins TRBV4-2 to TRBJ2-7, with 11 positions matching TRBD2. V gave up 1 base and J gave up 2 bases; unmatched junction bases: 4. CDR3 length equals 16 residues. The germline CDR1 and CDR2 sequences are LGHNA and YNFKEQ. As DNA, the CDR3 is TGTGCCAGCAGCCAAGGGGTAGCGGGAGGGCCCTACGAGCAGTACTTC. Encoded protein: CASSQGVAGGPYEQYF.

The J gene is TRBJ2-5, the V gene TRBV28; no firm D call. Trimming pared 3 bases from V and 5 bases from J, leaving 4 bases between. The CDR3 sequence is 11 residues long. Germline CDR1 and CDR2: MDHEN and SYDVKM. CDR3 amino acids: CASSFRETQYF. In DNA, the CDR3 is TGTGCCAGCAGTTTTCGGGAGACCCAGTACTTC.

This chain joins TRBV28 and TRBJ2-5, with 12 bases that match TRBD1. J lost 4 bases, V lost 6 bases, and 3 bases had no gene match. CDR1 MDHEN and CDR2 SYDVKM come from the germline V gene. This CDR3 contains 14 residues. The CDR3 here is CASRGQGAGETQYF. CDR3 nucleotide sequence: TGTGCCAGCAGGGGACAGGGGGCGGGAGAGACCCAGTACTTC.

The chain carries TRBV27 and TRBJ1-1; perhaps TRBD1 as D (6 bases). The CDR3 runs 16 residues. The V gene's germline CDR1 is MNHEY and CDR2 SMNVEV (reference sequence). Trimming left V 6 bases short and J 1 base short, with 18 bases between. The CDR3, as DNA: TGTGCCAGCAGACCTGGGGGGGGCGTTTCGAACACTGAAGCTTTCTTT. Its protein product is CASRPGGGVSNTEAFF.

This clone was picked up a small number of times. V and J are TRBV2 and TRBJ2-7; TRBD2 aligns across 7 bases. In germline, CDR1 is SNHLY, CDR2 FYNNEI. The junction had 9 bases not matched to a gene; V was cut back by 8 bases and J by 5 bases. There are 13 residues in the CDR3. This chain's CDR3 is CASGWLAGDEQYF. The CDR3 nucleotides read TGTGCCAGCGGGTGGTTGGCGGGAGACGAGCAGTACTTC. The complete variable domain, with remaining parts taken from reference TRBV2 and TRBJ2-7, reads EPEVTQTPSHQVTQMGQEVILRCVPISNHLYFYWYRQILGQKVEFLVSFYNNEISEKSEIFDDQFSVERPDGSNFTLKIRSTKLEDSAMYFCASGWLAGDEQYFGPGTRLTVT.

CDR3 coding DNA: TGTGCCAGCAGTTTACGCGGGACGTCCGACGAGCAGTACTTC. It is translated as CASSLRGTSDEQYF. This chain links TRBV27 with TRBJ2-7; D perhaps matches TRBD2 (6 bases). The CDR3 has 14 amino acids. Looked up from germline, CDR1 is MNHEY and CDR2 is SMNVEV (reference sequence). Trimming removed 2 bases from V and 5 bases from J, with 13 bases in between.

This clone is a singleton in its sample. V is TRBV2 and J is TRBJ1-5; D possibly corresponds to TRBD1 (6 bases). Trimming shortened V by 7 bases and J by 0 bases, and 10 bases separated the two germline ends. The CDR3 runs 14 residues. Germline CDR1 SNHLY, CDR2 FYNNEI. CDR3 DNA: TGTGCCAGCACCAGGGGCTATAGCAATCAGCCCCAGCATTTT. Amino acids: CASTRGYSNQPQHF.